This T cell receptor (beta chain) is from a study of blood T cells in healthy people across ages (dated by TCRdb to between 2014 and 2017). Looking at the study overall: Template switching captured roughly one uniquely barcoded TCR beta cDNA molecule per two T cells in model experiments. Donors were grouped into four age groups: young (average roughly 16 years), middle-aged (39), aged (around 56) and long-lived (approximately 81). For two donors (one aged 18 to 29 and one aged 80 or older), the study analyzed two additional independent replicas of 1 million unique cDNA reads from the same blood draw. To avoid experimental bias, donors of different ages were distributed randomly across sequencing lanes. Age-related changes in TCR beta repertoire diversity were measured in the study by deep sequencing normalized with unique cDNA molecular identifiers.

The protocol used for the library was 5' RACE. A second PCR of roughly 7 to 11 cycles was performed with a sample-barcoded 5' primer and a J-beta primer mix. A template-switch 5' adaptor carrying 12 random nucleotides introduced a unique molecular identifier onto each TCR beta cDNA molecule. At least 3 million CDR3-containing paired-end reads were obtained from each sample. First-strand cDNA was synthesized from all RNA with the Mint cDNA synthesis kit, primed by a TRBC-specific oligonucleotide. Following uracil-DNA glycosylase treatment, all cDNA underwent a first 18-cycle PCR with the universal primers M1SS and BC2_uni_R. Per the original workflow: Each sample was normalized by randomly selecting 1 million high-quality reads, each carrying a distinct molecular identifier. Reads with shared molecular identifiers were discarded instead of being binned into consensus sequences. MiTCR, with a Q25 quality threshold and the strictest error-elimination algorithm, was used for CDR3 identification, clonotype clustering and error correction. A nonparametric unseen species model using Euler transformation provided a lower-bound estimate of total TCR beta diversity. The raw public reads went through TCRdb reprocessing: fastp at Q25, MiXCR clone calling, in-frame beta chains kept. Each entry is one CDR3 protein sequence, shown with its most common DNA and genes. These V and J calls originate from TCRdb's pipeline instead of the authors' own analysis. The sample records 1.8 million or so distinct CDR3 sequences, about 39% of which are singletons. The ten most abundant clones make up approximately 22% of the sample.

From the germline V gene (reference sequence), CDR1 is SEHNR and CDR2 is FQNEAQ. Between the V and J ends, shortened by 1 base and 1 base respectively, the junction contains 10 bases. From the cysteine up to the phenylalanine, the CDR3 has a length of 15 residues. This entry keeps only the CDR3 DNA: 45 bases, framed from base 1. This clonotype turned up a few times. Its cognate antigen has yet to be identified. It has no much larger one-base neighbor in the sample; base qualities were not kept. Donors were around 37 systemically healthy Caucasian individuals from Russia aged roughly 6 to 100 years. Approximately 10 milliliters of peripheral blood were collected from each donor into EDTA-treated Vacutainer tubes. Ficoll-Paque density-gradient centrifugation was used to isolate PBMCs, with at least 6 million per sample. Trizol reagent was used to extract total RNA from PBMCs, with at least 5.5 micrograms per sample. For every donor, an aliquot of PBMCs went through flow cytometry to measure the percentages of naive CD45RAhigh/CD27high T cells.

Beyond this particular receptor, the publication reports: Compared with the aged group, the long-lived group had more naive CD4+ T cells, fewer expanded clones and increased TCR diversity, a pattern suggesting age selection. There was a strong correlation between observed TCR beta diversity and the percentage of naive T cells measured by flow cytometry. Observed TCR beta diversity per million T cells fell roughly linearly with age, and a significant reduction was already apparent by age roughly 40. The CMV infection status of donors was not known, potentially confounding age-related changes in expanded clonotypes. Estimates of total diversity based on one million sequenced T cells were considered lower bounds and underestimates. Because profiling used bulk unsorted PBMCs, naive and antigen-experienced compartments could not be compared conclusively.

Sequenced material: blood. The source is a human donor in good health. The chain links TRBV7-9 with TRBJ2-5; the D gene cannot be resolved reliably. The CDR3 sequence is CASSLGVGSQETQYF. The DNA reads as follows: TGTGCCAGCAGCTTAGGGGTTGGGTCCCAAGAGACCCAGTACTTC.